One sample yielded the 20 T cell receptor beta chains listed below, sequenced in a study of a mutant IDH1 vaccine in newly diagnosed glioma. The assay was immunoSEQ multiplex PCR, and TCRdb's table has in-frame clones only and misses some. The sample records 60,000 or so clones, 84% being singletons. These receptors are not linked to any known antigen. Time point noted: week 35, safety follow-up. One vaccine dose held 300 ug of mutant IDH1 20-mer peptide and came with topical imiquimod. Here the sequenced sample was PBMCs, taken from a glioma patient whose treatment included an IDH1 peptide vaccine. The origin of the receptors is a man aged 25 to 45 with glioma.

The rearrangement joins TRBV5-8 to TRBJ1-6, with D possibly matching TRBD1 (6 bases). Per the germline V gene, CDR1 is SGHTS and CDR2 is YDEGEE. The CDR3 extends over 16 amino acids. V lost 1 base and J lost 10, with 18 bases in between. Written as DNA, the CDR3 is TGTGCCAGCAGCTTGTGGCGGGACCGGGGGCGATCACCCCTCCACTTT. It encodes CASSLWRDRGRSPLHF.

This clone was picked up a small number of times. The V gene is TRBV25-1, the J gene TRBJ1-1; D is possibly TRBD1 (5 bases). The CDR3 runs to 15 residues. Germline CDR1 is MGHDK and CDR2 is SYGVNS. V lost 5 bases, J lost 5 bases, and 18 bases lay in between. The CDR3 protein is CASSTTGFRGTEAFF. In nucleotides, the CDR3 is TGTGCCAGCAGTACCACAGGTTTTAGAGGAACTGAAGCTTTCTTT.

In its sample, this clone was seen a few times. The rearrangement links TRBV4-1 to TRBJ1-1; D not certain. Germline-derived CDR1 and CDR2 are MGHRA and YSYEKL. Trimming pared 1 base from V and 6 bases from J, leaving 9 bases between. This CDR3 contains 13 residues. CDR3 sequence: CASSQVVIAEAFF. The DNA for the CDR3 is TGCGCCAGCAGCCAAGTTGTGATTGCTGAAGCTTTCTTT.

V and J are TRBV6-6 and TRBJ1-5; possible D gene TRBD1, 5 bases. CDR1 is MNHNY and CDR2 is SVGAGI in the germline V gene (reference sequence). Trimming stripped 2 bases from V and 4 bases from J, with 15 bases between. The CDR3 is 16 residues long. DNA for the CDR3: TGTGCCAGCAGTTACGGTCGACAGTACGTTAATCAGCCCCAGCATTTT. It translates to CASSYGRQYVNQPQHF.

This chain joins TRBV28 and TRBJ1-5; maybe TRBD1 (6 bases). The CDR3 is made up of 14 amino acids. Germline V gene data show CDR1 as MDHEN and CDR2 as SYDVKM. Trimming stripped 6 bases from V and 3 bases from J, with 12 bases between. The CDR3 region is CASRTGTINQPQHF. In DNA, the CDR3 is TGTGCCAGCAGAACAGGGACCATCAATCAGCCCCAGCATTTT.

This rearrangement joins TRBV18 to TRBJ2-7; weak D call: TRBD1 (6 bases). The CDR3 is 12 residues long. Germline CDR1 and CDR2: KGHSH and LQKENI. Trimming left V 4 bases short and J 5 bases short, with 9 bases between. DNA for the CDR3: TGTGCCAGCTCACAGACAGGCCACGAGCAGTACTTC. Amino acid sequence: CASSQTGHEQYF.

CDR3 protein: CATSARDNSYEQYF. The CDR3 nucleotides are TGTGCCACCAGCGCCCGGGACAACTCCTACGAGCAGTACTTC. The chain is built from TRBV15 and TRBJ2-7; D may be TRBD1 (6 bases). Germline V CDR1 and CDR2: LNHNV, YYDKDF (reference sequence). Trimming cost V 5 bases and J 0 bases, with 11 bases left between them. The CDR3 has 14 residues.

This chain links TRBV10-3 with TRBJ1-1; 7 bases are shared with TRBD1. The J segment lost 0 bases and the V segment lost 10 bases, leaving 2 bases of the junction unmatched. This CDR3 has 12 amino acids. Germline V gene lookup returns CDR1 ENHRY and CDR2 SYGVKD. CDR3: CASRGLNTEAFF. DNA for the CDR3: TGTGCCAGCAGGGGGTTGAACACTGAAGCTTTCTTT.

The rearrangement uses TRBV5-1 and TRBJ2-6; D gene uncertain. Germline V gives CDR1 SGHRS, CDR2 YFSETQ. The CDR3 runs 17 residues. Trimming stripped 1 base from V and 0 bases from J, with 11 bases between. The CDR3 sequence: CASSLRGYNSGANVLTF. The CDR3 nucleotides read TGCGCCAGCAGCTTGAGAGGTTATAACTCTGGGGCCAACGTCCTGACTTTC.

This rearrangement joins TRBV29-1 to TRBJ2-1; D unclear. Germline CDR1 SQVTM, CDR2 ANQGSEA. V lost 7 bases and J lost 0, with 22 bases in between. The CDR3 is 17 residues long. The DNA for the CDR3 is TGCAGCGGAATCGGTGGAGAACTACAGAGCTCCTACAATGAGCAGTTCTTC. It encodes CSGIGGELQSSYNEQFF.

V and J are TRBV18 and TRBJ1-1; no firm D call. The germline V and J ends were trimmed by 2 bases and 9 bases, with 13 bases remaining between them. The germline CDR1 and CDR2 sequences are KGHSH and LQKENI. The CDR3 runs to 13 residues. The CDR3 sequence is CASSPGSPEKAFF. The CDR3 DNA is TGTGCCAGCTCACCAGGATCCCCGGAAAAAGCTTTCTTT. Drawing the rest from reference TRBV18 and TRBJ1-1, the complete variable domain is NAGVMQNPRHLVRRRGQEARLRCSPMKGHSHVYWYRQLPEEGLKFMVYLQKENIIDESGMPKERFSAEFPKEGPSILRIQQVVRGDSAAYFCASSPGSPEKAFFGQGTRLTVV.

This chain joins TRBV7-9 and TRBJ1-3; tentatively, D is TRBD1 (6 bases). Germline lookup yields CDR1 SEHNR and CDR2 FQNEAQ (reference sequence). The CDR3 is 16 residues long. V shed 5 bases and J shed 2 bases, with 16 bases lying between them. CDR3 coding DNA: TGTGCCAGCAGCGTCTCAGGGGCCCTCGCTGGAAACACCATATATTTT. Its protein is CASSVSGALAGNTIYF.

The chain has TRBV6-4 and TRBJ1-1; no firm D call. V lost 0 bases and J lost 1, with 3 bases in between. Germline CDR1 reads MRHNA; CDR2 reads SNTAGT. The length of the CDR3 is 13 residues. In DNA, the CDR3 is TGTGCCAGCAGTGACTCAGGGAACACTGAAGCTTTCTTT. It specifies CASSDSGNTEAFF.

The chain carries TRBV6-1 and TRBJ2-7; D tentatively reads TRBD1 or TRBD2 (5 bases each). The CDR3 has 12 amino acids. CDR1 MNHNS and CDR2 SASEGT come from the germline V gene. Trimming pared 5 bases from V and 2 bases from J, leaving 7 bases between. CDR3 in amino acids: CASSTGPYEQYF. CDR3 sequence (DNA): TGTGCCAGCAGTACGGGGCCCTACGAGCAGTACTTC.

This clone was detected a few times. This chain uses TRBV10-1 with TRBJ2-2, with 8 bases matching TRBD1. After removal of 6 bases from V and 3 bases from J, the junction contained 6 bases not matched to a gene. Germline values: CDR1 WNHNN, CDR2 SYGVQD (reference sequence). The CDR3 runs to 15 residues. Here the CDR3 DNA reads TGCGCCAGCAGCAACAGGGGGTGGGACACCGGGGAGCTGTTTTTT. As protein: CASSNRGWDTGELFF.

CDR3 amino acids: CASSEALGQGLHEQYF. CDR3 nucleotide sequence: TGTGCCAGCAGTGAAGCGCTCGGACAGGGTCTGCACGAGCAGTACTTC. The chain combines TRBV2 with TRBJ2-5; 8 bases map to TRBD1. The J call may be faulty, since TRBJ2-7 better matches the DNA end. The CDR3 runs 16 residues. CDR1 and CDR2 (germline): SNHLY, FYNNEI.

The chain combines TRBV6-4 with TRBJ1-3, with TRBD1 matching over 7 bases. The CDR3 extends over 15 amino acids. Germline CDR1 MRHNA, CDR2 SNTAGT. J was trimmed by 0 bases and V by 6 bases; bases with no gene match: 5. The CDR3 bases are TGTGCCAGCAGCCCTACAGGGGACTCTGGAAACACCATATATTTT. Its protein product is CASSPTGDSGNTIYF.

J is TRBJ1-2 and V is TRBV19; 9 positions match TRBD1. CDR3 length: 14 residues. J lost 9 bases, V lost 3 bases, and 8 bases had no gene match. Germline V gene data show CDR1 as LNHDA and CDR2 as SQIVND (reference sequence). The CDR3 DNA follows: TGTGCCAGTAGTATTTCGGACAGGGGACTACGCTACACCTTC. It codes for CASSISDRGLRYTF.

The chain employs TRBV6-1 and TRBJ1-4; D ambiguous. The ends were cut back, 1 base at V and 0 bases at J, with 6 bases in the middle. Per germline, CDR1 MNHNS and CDR2 SASEGT. This CDR3 spans 15 amino acids. The CDR3 sequence is CASSEGGATNEKLFF. The CDR3 DNA is TGTGCCAGCAGTGAAGGGGGTGCAACTAATGAAAAACTGTTTTTT.

This chain connects TRBV6-5 to TRBJ2-1; 10 bases map to TRBD1. V dropped 5 bases and J dropped 6; count of bases not matched to a gene: 7. The CDR3 totals 15 residues. Germline assignment: CDR1 MNHEY and CDR2 SVGAGI. CDR3 sequence: CASSGRDRGGNEQFF. The CDR3 DNA is TGTGCCAGCAGTGGCCGGGACAGGGGAGGCAATGAGCAGTTCTTC.